The clone carrying this TCR beta chain was seen at least ten times. The antigen is unknown. This record belongs to a study of regulatory T cells in long-lasting Graves disease. Overall study results and limits: Persistent disease was characterized by preferential usage of TRBV28, TRBJ1-2 and TRBJ2-5. The study examined only peripheral blood, not thyroid tissue.

The time point here: persistent/refractory GD, antithyroid drugs over 5 years with positive TRAb. The TCR library was made from RNA that had been extracted from PBMCs in TRIzol. Patients with Graves' disease were diagnosed by American Thyroid Association guidelines. Arm-PCR with iRepertoire HTBI primers amplified the CDR3 regions for these TCR beta libraries. In the authors' workflow: Taken together, the samples had roughly 56 TRBV and 13 to 15 TRBJ segments identified. TCRdb itself ran the multiplex PCR reads through MiXCR, one entry per CDR3 protein. The V and J calls were not made by the authors but by TCRdb's processing. Here the sample spans 350,000 to 450,000 distinct CDR3 sequences, around 23% being singletons. Germline assignment: CDR1 SNHLY and CDR2 FYNNEI. This CDR3 is built from 14 residues. With 7 bases clipped from V and 8 bases from J, the junction kept 11 bases outside the gene matches.

The origin of this receptor is a female donor with Graves disease. The sequences come from peripheral blood mononuclear cells (PBMCs), collected when the disease was refractory, from a patient treated with antithyroid drugs. The chain carries TRBV2 and TRBJ2-3; TRBD2 matches at 8 bases. CDR3 in DNA: TGTGCCAGCAAGAGTCTCTATAGCGGGGCTACGCAGTATTTT. It yields the protein CASKSLYSGATQYF.